The 15 T cell receptor beta chains below come from one sample, sequenced in a study of blood T cell repertoires in COVID-19. TCRdb keeps only in-frame clones here, not all; method: immunoSEQ multiplex PCR. The sample includes a few hundred thousand clones, 88% of them seen just once. The source material was peripheral blood. These receptors originate from a woman aged 25 to 45 with acute or convalescent COVID-19.

This clone was found a few times. V gene TRBV2 combines with J gene TRBJ2-1; D remains unclear. V was shortened by 7 bases and J by 5 bases, with 6 bases between the two germline ends. The length of the CDR3 is 11 residues. The germline CDR1 and CDR2 sequences are SNHLY and FYNNEI. This CDR3 reads CASNYDNEQFF. DNA of the CDR3: TGTGCCAGCAACTACGACAATGAGCAGTTCTTC. Drawing the rest from reference TRBV2 and TRBJ2-1, the complete variable domain is EPEVTQTPSHQVTQMGQEVILRCVPISNHLYFYWYRQILGQKVEFLVSFYNNEISEKSEIFDDQFSVERPDGSNFTLKIRSTKLEDSAMYFCASNYDNEQFFGPGTRLTVL.

V gene TRBV15 combines with J gene TRBJ1-3; a weak D match, TRBD1 (5 bases). Trimming took off 3 bases at V and 0 bases at J, with 9 bases between the two ends. The CDR3 consists of 15 residues. Per germline, CDR1 LNHNV and CDR2 YYDKDF (reference sequence). CDR3 in amino acids: CATSRGLISGNTIYF. Written as DNA, the CDR3 is TGTGCCACCAGCAGGGGACTGATCTCTGGAAACACCATATATTTT.

The chain joins TRBV5-6 to TRBJ1-5; TRBD1 is a possible D gene (6 bases). V lost 3 bases, J lost 5 bases, and 9 bases lay in between. Germline V lookup: CDR1 SGHDT, CDR2 YYEEEE. CDR3 size: 13 residues. In DNA, the CDR3 is TGTGCCAGCAGCTCGCAGGGGTATCAGCCCCAGCATTTT. Translating it yields CASSSQGYQPQHF.

The gene calls are TRBV27 and TRBJ2-3, with no clear D. Germline V gene sequence: CDR1 MNHEY, CDR2 SMNVEV (reference sequence). This CDR3 has 15 amino acids. Trimming cost V 0 bases and J 1 base, with 8 bases left between them. The CDR3 nucleotides read TGTGCCAGCAGTTTATCGTATACGGGCACAGATACGCAGTATTTT. It specifies CASSLSYTGTDTQYF.

This clone has more than one count but fewer than ten. The rearrangement joins TRBV6-5 to TRBJ1-1; maybe TRBD1 (6 bases). V shed 6 bases and J shed 13 bases, with 21 bases lying between them. Germline V CDR1 and CDR2: MNHEY, SVGAGI. The CDR3 is made up of 13 amino acids. This chain's CDR3 is CASSKTLGGSVFF. In nucleotides, the CDR3 is TGTGCCAGCAGCAAGACCTTAGGGGGAAGTGTTTTCTTT.

This chain links TRBV4-3 with TRBJ2-7, with 8 positions matching TRBD2. The CDR3 covers 13 residues. V was clipped by 4 bases and J by 6 bases; unmatched bases: 5. CDR1 is LGHNA and CDR2 is YSLEER in the germline V gene. CDR3 region: CASSLRTSSEQYF. The CDR3 DNA reads as TGCGCCAGCAGCCTACGGACTAGCTCCGAGCAGTACTTC.

The chain recombines TRBV3-1 (or the pseudogene TRBV3-2) with TRBJ2-3; the D is unclear. V gave up 4 bases and J gave up 1 base, with 12 bases separating them. The CDR3 length is 15 residues. Germline CDR1 reads LGHDT; CDR2 reads YNNKEL (reference sequence). The CDR3 DNA sequence: TGTGCCAGCAGCCGAACCCGACTGGGCACAGATACGCAGTATTTT. The encoded protein is CASSRTRLGTDTQYF.

This clone was recorded a few times. The rearrangement uses TRBV19 and TRBJ2-7; a weak D match, TRBD2 (5 bases). The length of the CDR3 is 12 residues. Between the trimmed V and J ends, which lost 4 bases and 7 bases, there was a span of 11 bases. Germline loops: CDR1 LNHDA, CDR2 SQIVND (reference sequence). The CDR3 nucleotides read TGTGCCAGTAGTAGGCAGTCGGGGGAGCAGTACTTC. The encoded protein is CASSRQSGEQYF.

CDR3 bases: TGTGCCAGCAGCACGGGACAGGGTCTCGCTGAAGCTTTCTTT. Translating it yields CASSTGQGLAEAFF. V and J are TRBV7-3 and TRBJ1-1, with 9 bases identical to TRBD1. V lost 5 bases, J lost 6 bases, and 7 bases stayed unmatched. The CDR3 has 14 residues. Per germline, CDR1 SGHTA and CDR2 FQGTGA.

J is TRBJ1-2 and V is TRBV2, with D uncertain. Germline V gene data show CDR1 as SNHLY and CDR2 as FYNNEI. The germline V and J ends were trimmed by 6 bases and 8 bases, with 16 bases remaining between them. This CDR3 is built from 13 residues. The CDR3 sequence: CASRPVVGRGYTF. In DNA form, the CDR3 reads TGTGCCAGCAGGCCCGTCGTGGGCAGAGGCTACACCTTC.

This clone is a singleton in its sample. The rearrangement links TRBV19 to TRBJ1-2; D is unresolved. CDR1 is LNHDA and CDR2 is SQIVND in the germline V gene (reference sequence). The CDR3 consists of 12 residues. V lost 6 bases and J lost 1, with 6 bases in between. This chain's CDR3 is CASRRDNYGYTF. CDR3 DNA sequence: TGTGCCAGTAGACGGGATAACTATGGCTACACCTTC.

V and J are TRBV9 and TRBJ1-1; D not resolved. With 5 bases removed from V and 5 bases from J, the gap between germline ends came to 10 bases. This CDR3 contains 12 residues. CDR1 and CDR2 from the germline V gene are SGDLS and YYNGEE. As DNA, the CDR3 is TGTGCCAGCAGGGGCTATGGGACTGAAGCTTTCTTT. Encoded protein: CASRGYGTEAFF.

The J gene is TRBJ2-3, the V gene TRBV14; no reliable D call. The germline V gene has CDR1 SGHDN and CDR2 FVKESK. This CDR3 is 13 amino acids long. The ends were cut back, 0 bases at V and 3 bases at J, with 4 bases in the middle. The CDR3 region is CASSQDMTDTQYF. The CDR3 DNA reads TGTGCCAGCAGCCAAGATATGACAGATACGCAGTATTTT.

As DNA, the CDR3 is TGTGCCTGGAGTGTGCGGGACAGGCCCTACTACTACACCTTC. Its translation: CAWSVRDRPYYYTF. The rearrangement links TRBV30 to TRBJ1-2; 8 positions agree with TRBD1. CDR1 is GTSNPN and CDR2 is SVGIG in the germline V gene (reference sequence). V trimming: 0 bases; J trimming: 10 bases; junction bases outside the gene matches: 10. The CDR3 is 14 amino acids.

The chain recombines TRBV2 with TRBJ2-7; tentatively, D is TRBD2 (6 bases). The V gene's germline CDR1 is SNHLY and CDR2 FYNNEI. The V gene lost 6 bases and the J gene lost 3 bases, with 27 bases spanning the gap. The CDR3 is made up of 18 amino acids. As DNA, the CDR3 is TGTGCCAGCAGGCATTTTCCTGGGGGGTGGGACGGCAACTACGAGCAGTACTTC. Amino acids: CASRHFPGGWDGNYEQYF.